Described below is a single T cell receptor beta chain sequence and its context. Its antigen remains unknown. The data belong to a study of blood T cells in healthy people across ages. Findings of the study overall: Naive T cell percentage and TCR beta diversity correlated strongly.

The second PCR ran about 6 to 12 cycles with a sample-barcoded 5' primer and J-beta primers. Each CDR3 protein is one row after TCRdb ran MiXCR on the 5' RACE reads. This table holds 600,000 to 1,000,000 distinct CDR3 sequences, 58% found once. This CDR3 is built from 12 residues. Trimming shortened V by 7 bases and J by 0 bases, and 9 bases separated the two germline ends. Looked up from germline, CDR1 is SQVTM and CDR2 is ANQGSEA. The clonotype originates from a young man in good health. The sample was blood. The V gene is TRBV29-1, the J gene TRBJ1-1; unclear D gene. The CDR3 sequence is CSGEGMNTEAFF. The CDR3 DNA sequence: TGCAGCGGTGAGGGAATGAACACTGAAGCTTTCTTT.